This T cell receptor (beta chain) originates from a study of early T cells in non-severe SARS-CoV-2 infection. Overall study: It was bulk RNA from unsorted whole blood that was sequenced, and the chains were unpaired. Whole-study results and caveats: Anti-spike CD8 responses were favored in VDJdb matching, and private and CD4 specificities were missed.

In the library, individual cDNA molecules carried attached unique molecular identifiers. TCRdb recomputed calls from the 5' RACE reads with MiXCR, one row per CDR3 protein. The sample contains about 48,000 distinct CDR3 sequences, approximately 9.4% of which appear only once. There are many counts of this clonotype. Its antigen is as yet unknown. V shed 8 bases and J 6 bases; nucleotides not matched to a gene: 8. CDR1 is MDHEN, CDR2 SYDVKM, per germline. The CDR3 runs 14 residues. Sequences were obtained from whole blood. The chain combines TRBV28 with TRBJ2-2, with TRBD2 matching over 8 bases. This TCR derives from an adult who was a healthcare worker with PCR-confirmed SARS-CoV-2 infection or an uninfected control (not recorded which). The CDR3 reads CASGPTSAAGELFF. The DNA of the CDR3 is TGTGCCAGCGGGCCGACTAGCGCCGCCGGGGAGCTGTTTTTT.